Listed below are T cell receptor beta chains from one sample, sequenced in a study of CD8 T cells in ankylosing spondylitis. Via MiXCR, TCRdb re-called the 5' RACE reads, giving one row per CDR3 protein. The repertoire includes about 42,000 distinct CDR3 sequences, just under 4% of them detected once, and under 4.5% sits in the top ten. The material sequenced was blood, either unsorted or a sorted T cell fraction (not recorded which). These receptors all come from a female donor with ankylosing spondylitis or in good health (not recorded which). CDR3s include the opening cysteine and the closing phenylalanine or tryptophan. A D gene is named only where the DNA matches it firmly.

cdr3_aa	cdr3_length	d_call	v_call	j_call
CASSVDLTGEAFF	13	-	TRBV9	TRBJ1-1
CASSLGLSNTEAFF	14	-	TRBV9	TRBJ1-1
CASSSPGQRANTGELFF	17	-	TRBV9	TRBJ2-2
CASSVGVLSTDTQYF	15	-	TRBV9	TRBJ2-3
CASSGPGQASTDTQYF	16	-	TRBV9	TRBJ2-3
CASSVVLSGANVLTF	15	-	TRBV9	TRBJ2-6
CASSRPDRGSYNEQFF	16	-	TRBV21-1	TRBJ2-1
CASSVGTGGALFTEAFF	17	TRBD1	TRBV9	TRBJ1-1
CASSSSGGARADTQYF	16	TRBD2	TRBV9	TRBJ2-3
CASSSETGVNSPLHF	15	TRBD1	TRBV9	TRBJ1-6